The clone carrying this TCR beta chain was recorded at least ten times. This sample stems from a study of read filtering for tumor transcriptome and immune sequencing. From 400 to 450 ng of RNA, a library with molecular barcoded alpha/delta and beta/gamma adaptors was made. TCRdb re-called the reads with MiXCR, one entry per CDR3 protein. The sample records 100,000 to 150,000 distinct CDR3 sequences, 10% to 15% being singletons. The source of this sequence is a donor at least 40 years old with multiple myeloma. Sample: a population of CD138-negative cells sorted from bone marrow.

The CDR3 is CASSQADRGFVQPQHF. DNA for the CDR3: TGCGCCAGCAGCCAAGCCGACAGGGGGTTCGTTCAGCCCCAGCATTTT. The chain combines TRBV4-1 with TRBJ1-5; 9 positions agree with TRBD1. From germline, CDR1 is MGHRA and CDR2 YSYEKL. Unmatched junction bases numbered 7, after V lost 1 base and J lost 6 bases. The CDR3 length is 16 residues.